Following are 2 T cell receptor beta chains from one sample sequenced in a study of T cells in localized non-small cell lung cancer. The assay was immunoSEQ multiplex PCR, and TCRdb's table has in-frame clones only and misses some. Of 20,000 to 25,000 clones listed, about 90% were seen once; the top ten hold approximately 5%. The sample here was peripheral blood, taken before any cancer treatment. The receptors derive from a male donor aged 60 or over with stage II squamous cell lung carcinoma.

The CDR3: CASSQDWGIPNTEAFF. CDR3 DNA sequence: TGCGCCAGCAGCCAAGATTGGGGCATTCCGAACACTGAAGCTTTCTTT. V gene TRBV4-3 combines with J gene TRBJ1-1, with a weak D call TRBD1 (5 bases). Germline loops: CDR1 LGHNA, CDR2 YSLEER. There are 16 residues in the CDR3. V gave up 0 bases and J gave up 1 base, with 12 bases separating them.

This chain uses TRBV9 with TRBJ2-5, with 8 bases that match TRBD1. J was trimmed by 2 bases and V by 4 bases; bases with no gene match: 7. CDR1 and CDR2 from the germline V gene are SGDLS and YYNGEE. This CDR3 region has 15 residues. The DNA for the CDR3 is TGTGCCAGCAGCCCTCGACAGGGGTCTCAAGAGACCCAGTACTTC. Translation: CASSPRQGSQETQYF.